One sample yielded the 21 T cell receptor beta chains listed below, sequenced in a study of identical twins' blood T cells. From the 5' RACE reads, TCRdb called clonotypes with MiXCR, one entry per CDR3 protein. The table includes a few hundred thousand distinct CDR3 sequences, 25% to 35% detected once. Sample: PBMCs. The source of these receptors is a woman between 18 and 55 years old in good health.

This clonotype was observed a handful of times. The V gene is TRBV7-6, the J gene TRBJ1-6, with TRBD1 as a possible D gene (5 bases). Trimming removed 1 base at V and 7 bases at J, with 20 bases between. The CDR3 has 18 amino acids. CDR1 is SGHVS and CDR2 is FNYEAQ in the germline V gene. The CDR3, as DNA: TGTGCCAGCAGCTTAGAAGTGTCAGGGAACGACCTGAATTCACCCCTCCACTTT. The encoded protein is CASSLEVSGNDLNSPLHF.

The gene calls are TRBV12-3 or TRBV12-4 and TRBJ2-3; no reliable D call. Deletions cut 0 bases from V and 4 bases from J, with 8 bases between. The CDR3 is 14 residues long. The CDR3 loop reads CASSLAGSPDTQYF. CDR3 DNA: TGTGCCAGCAGTTTAGCAGGTTCCCCAGATACGCAGTATTTT.

The chain has TRBV10-3 and TRBJ1-1; D is ambiguous. The germline V gene encodes CDR1 ENHRY and CDR2 SYGVKD. The CDR3 length is 11 residues. With 8 bases removed from V and 1 base from J, the gap between germline ends came to 5 bases. The CDR3 bases are TGTGCCATCTCCGAGAACACTGAAGCTTTCTTT. Translation gives CAISENTEAFF.

J is TRBJ1-3 and V is TRBV3-1, with TRBD1 as a possible D gene (5 bases). Looked up from germline, CDR1 is LGHDT and CDR2 is YNNKEL (reference sequence). Trimming removed 4 bases from V and 4 bases from J, with 8 bases in between. The CDR3 sequence is 13 residues long. The CDR3 region has the DNA TGTGCCAGCAGCCGGGGGTTCGGAAACACCATATATTTT. This sequence encodes CASSRGFGNTIYF.

The chain employs TRBV20-1 and TRBJ1-6; D ambiguous. CDR1 DFQATT and CDR2 SNEGSKA come from the germline V gene (reference sequence). The CDR3 has 15 residues. Trimming left V 0 bases short and J 10 bases short, with 16 bases between. The CDR3 coding sequence is TGCAGTGCTAGAGATCCCGGCAGTCTCGAATCACCCCTCCACTTT. It codes for CSARDPGSLESPLHF.

This sequence joins TRBV5-5 and TRBJ2-1; D is uncertain. CDR1 SGHKS and CDR2 YYEKEE come from the germline V gene (reference sequence). The CDR3 totals 14 residues. V lost 0 bases and J 4 bases, leaving 8 bases between the germline ends. For the CDR3, the DNA is TGTGCCAGCAGCTTGGAACCAGGATACAATGAGCAGTTCTTC. It yields the protein CASSLEPGYNEQFF.

The table lists this clonotype with many counts. This rearrangement joins TRBV20-1 to TRBJ1-2; the D gene is possibly TRBD1 (5 bases). The germline CDR1 and CDR2 sequences are DFQATT and SNEGSKA (reference sequence). Trimming took off 5 bases at V and 4 bases at J, with 14 bases between the two ends. The CDR3 has 13 residues. CDR3 sequence (DNA): TGCAGTGCTTTGCCCGGGACTTCCTATGGCTACACCTTC. This gives the protein CSALPGTSYGYTF.

In its sample, this clonotype was seen once. DNA for the CDR3: TGTGCCAGTAGTAGCGAGAGGAGACAGAACACAGATACGCAGTATTTT. This codes for CASSSERRQNTDTQYF. The chain recombines TRBV19 with TRBJ2-3, with a weak D call TRBD1 (5 bases). Trimming left V 4 bases short and J 2 bases short, with 16 bases between. The CDR3 is 16 residues long. Germline V gene data show CDR1 as LNHDA and CDR2 as SQIVND (reference sequence).

This clonotype was seen ten or more times. The J gene is TRBJ2-1, the V gene TRBV20-1, with 7 positions matching TRBD2. CDR1 is DFQATT and CDR2 is SNEGSKA in the germline V gene (reference sequence). The V and J ends lost 6 bases and 2 bases, in that order; junction bases with no gene match: 16. The CDR3 totals 17 residues. This chain's CDR3 is CSAHGSQPGGTYNEQFF. In DNA, the CDR3 is TGCAGTGCCCACGGATCCCAGCCGGGGGGAACCTACAATGAGCAGTTCTTC.

As to this clonotype: A read error is possible here, since a much larger clone lies one base away. The conserved phenylalanine or tryptophan normally closing the CDR3 is absent here, so this likely arose from a read error. V gene TRBV6-1 combines with J gene TRBJ1-1, with a tentative D call TRBD1 (5 bases). This CDR3 region has 14 residues. The V end was cut by 3 bases, the J end by 4 bases, with 12 bases between. Germline-derived CDR1 and CDR2 are MNHNS and SASEGT. As DNA, the CDR3 is TGTGCCAGCAGTGACAGGGAAGAGGTCACTGAAGCTTTCCTT. Its translation: CASSDREEVTEAFL.

The rearrangement uses TRBV7-2 and TRBJ1-1; TRBD1 matches 7 bases. Germline CDR1 is SGHTA and CDR2 is FQGNSA. The length of the CDR3 is 15 residues. With 5 bases clipped from V and 3 bases from J, the junction kept 9 bases outside the gene matches. Here the CDR3 reads CASSQIDRVYTEAFF. The DNA of the CDR3 is TGTGCCAGCAGCCAAATCGACAGGGTCTACACTGAAGCTTTCTTT. Combining the CDR3 with reference TRBV7-2 and TRBJ1-1 gives the whole variable domain GAGVSQSPSNKVTEKGKDVELRCDPISGHTALYWYRQSLGQGLEFLIYFQGNSAPDKSGLPSDRFSAERTGGSVSTLTIQRTQQEDSAVYLCASSQIDRVYTEAFFGQGTRLTVV.

This clonotype occurred a few times. The DNA is omitted, as the CDR3 cannot be located on it reliably, and the CDR3 follows TCRdb's listing. This chain uses TRBV20-1 with TRBJ1-1. CDR1 and CDR2 (germline): DFQATT, SNEGSKA (reference sequence). The CDR3 has 11 amino acids, counting both end residues. The CDR3 region is CSARDLLKLSF.

This clonotype was counted between two and nine times. The J gene is TRBJ2-1, the V gene TRBV20-1; 11 nucleotides match TRBD2. The CDR3 extends over 16 amino acids. The germline V gene has CDR1 DFQATT and CDR2 SNEGSKA (reference sequence). Trimming removed 5 bases from V and 5 bases from J; junction bases left unmatched: 11. The DNA for the CDR3 is TGCAGTGCTCAAGTCCCTCGACTAGCGGGGAACAATGAGCAGTTCTTC. Translated, it gives CSAQVPRLAGNNEQFF.

This clonotype was seen a few times. This chain links TRBV12-3 or TRBV12-4 with TRBJ1-5; D might be TRBD1 (5 bases). Deletions cut 3 bases from V and 4 bases from J, with 22 bases between. The CDR3 covers 18 residues. CDR3 amino acids: CASSLGGYPPLPNQPQHF. The CDR3 nucleotides are TGTGCCAGCAGTTTGGGGGGGTATCCCCCTCTCCCTAATCAGCCCCAGCATTTT.

This clonotype has ten or more counts. J is TRBJ1-2 and V is TRBV27; perhaps TRBD1 as D (6 bases). This CDR3 has 13 residues. Germline assignment: CDR1 MNHEY and CDR2 SMNVEV (reference sequence). The V and J ends lost 3 bases and 6 bases respectively, with 11 bases between them. The CDR3 nucleotides read TGTGCCAGCAGTTTCTCAGGGGATCATGGCTACACCTTC. Its translation is CASSFSGDHGYTF.

A few counts support this clonotype. The V call is TRBV6-5, the J call TRBJ1-4; D may be TRBD1 (5 bases). Trimming took off 9 bases at V and 6 bases at J, with 14 bases between the two ends. Germline V lookup: CDR1 MNHEY, CDR2 SVGAGI. The CDR3 is 13 amino acids. In nucleotides, the CDR3 is TGTGCCAGTTGGGGCAGGTCTGATGAAAAACTGTTTTTT. Translation gives CASWGRSDEKLFF.

This clonotype appeared a few times. J is TRBJ1-2 and V is TRBV2, with 7 bases fitting TRBD1. The CDR3 runs 14 residues. Germline V lookup: CDR1 SNHLY, CDR2 FYNNEI. After removal of 10 bases from V and 2 bases from J, the junction contained 10 bases not matched to a gene. For the CDR3, the DNA is TGTGCCACCCTCACACCGGGACAGAACTATGGCTACACCTTC. Residues: CATLTPGQNYGYTF.

This chain joins TRBV11-2 and TRBJ2-6; D remains unclear. Germline CDR1 SGHAT, CDR2 FQNNGV. Trimming stripped 5 bases from V and 1 base from J, with 18 bases between. The CDR3 length is 18 residues. In DNA form, the CDR3 reads TGTGCCAGCAGCCCACAGTGGGGTACTACTTCTGGGGCCAACGTCCTGACTTTC. Translating gives CASSPQWGTTSGANVLTF.

V and J are TRBV12-3 or TRBV12-4 and TRBJ1-5; D gene ambiguous. The length of the CDR3 is 12 residues. Trimming shortened V by 3 bases and J by 7 bases, and 7 bases separated the two germline ends. CDR3 in DNA: TGTGCCAGCAGTTTTTACGCCCAGCCCCAGCATTTT. It encodes CASSFYAQPQHF.

V and J are TRBV11-3 and TRBJ2-5; D unresolved. CDR1 SGHNT and CDR2 YENEEA come from the germline V gene. Trimming stripped 5 bases from V and 5 bases from J, with 12 bases between. The CDR3 contains 13 residues. In DNA, the CDR3 is TGTGCCAGCAGCCTCCATCAAATCGAGACCCAGTACTTC. Translated, it gives CASSLHQIETQYF.

The genes are TRBV19 and TRBJ1-1; tentative D call: TRBD1 (5 bases). The germline CDR1 and CDR2 sequences are LNHDA and SQIVND (reference sequence). This CDR3 region has 11 residues. V shed 3 bases and J shed 11 bases, with 10 bases lying between them. The CDR3 sequence: CASSIGTRAFF. DNA for the CDR3: TGTGCCAGTAGTATCGGGACTCGGGCTTTCTTT.